Below, 9 T cell receptor beta chains from the same sample are listed, as sequenced in a study of blood T cell repertoires in COVID-19 (dated by TCRdb to the early 2020s). Libraries came from the immunoSEQ multiplex PCR assay. The clones in this table, taken by TCRdb from immuneACCESS, are in-frame only. Not every clone is retained; where verified, under half of the shortfall comes from an unresolved V gene, and the cause of the rest is unknown. The sample table holds tens of thousands of clones, of which roughly 76% were seen once. Of the sample, around 28% falls within the top ten clones. The sample comprised peripheral blood. The source of these receptors is a woman aged 80 or over with active or convalescent COVID-19.

This clone turned up a few times. The CDR3 reads CASSRKWTGGQGRHEQYF. The CDR3 nucleotides are TGTGCCAGCAGCCGAAAGTGGACTGGGGGACAGGGGAGACACGAGCAGTACTTC. The V call is TRBV7-9, the J call TRBJ2-7; 10 nucleotides match TRBD1. Germline values: CDR1 SEHNR, CDR2 FQNEAQ (reference sequence). The CDR3 is 18 residues long. V gave up 5 bases and J gave up 5 bases; unmatched junction bases: 18. Supplemented by reference TRBV7-9 and TRBJ2-7, the full variable domain reads DTGVSQNPRHKITKRGQNVTFRCDPISEHNRLYWYRQTLGQGPEFLTYFQNEAQLEKSRLLSDRFSAERPKGSFSTLEIQRTEQGDSAMYLCASSRKWTGGQGRHEQYFGPGTRLTVT.

V usage is TRBV30 and J usage is TRBJ1-5; TRBD1 might be the D (6 bases). V was clipped by 5 bases and J by 1 base, with 9 bases between them. The CDR3 totals 13 residues. CDR1 and CDR2 from the germline V gene are GTSNPN and SVGIG (reference sequence). In DNA, the CDR3 is TGTGCCTGGGCTACAGGGAGCAATCAGCCCCAGCATTTT. The encoded protein is CAWATGSNQPQHF.

The CDR3 nucleotides are TGTGCCAGCAGCCACACAGGGGGGGACACTGAAGCTTTCTTT. Protein product: CASSHTGGDTEAFF. The gene calls are TRBV3-1 (or the pseudogene TRBV3-2) and TRBJ1-1, with 8 nucleotides matching TRBD1. Losses at the gene ends were 3 bases for V and 3 bases for J; bases not matched to a gene: 3. CDR3 length: 14 residues. Germline-derived CDR1 and CDR2 are LGHDT and YNNKEL (reference sequence).

This chain uses TRBV9 with TRBJ2-1; 14 nucleotides match TRBD2. The germline V gene has CDR1 SGDLS and CDR2 YYNGEE. V gave up 4 bases and J gave up 9 bases; unmatched junction bases: 9. The CDR3 covers 16 residues. The CDR3 bases are TGTGCCAGCAGCCTTCGACTAGCGGGGGGGCCATCTGAGCAGTTCTTC. The encoded protein is CASSLRLAGGPSEQFF. Based on the CDR3 plus reference TRBV9 and TRBJ2-1, the full variable domain is DSGVTQTPKHLITATGQRVTLRCSPRSGDLSVYWYQQSLDQGLQFLIQYYNGEERAKGNILERFSAQQFPDLHSELNLSSLELGDSALYFCASSLRLAGGPSEQFFGPGTRLTVL.

The chain joins TRBV4-3 to TRBJ1-1, with a weak D call TRBD1 (5 bases). The V gene lost 0 bases and the J gene lost 4 bases, with 12 bases spanning the gap. CDR3 length: 15 residues. Germline assignment: CDR1 LGHNA and CDR2 YSLEER. The CDR3 bases are TGCGCCAGCAGCCAAGAAATGGGGCCGGCCACTGAAGCTTTCTTT. Translating it yields CASSQEMGPATEAFF.

The chain uses TRBV9 and TRBJ1-2; D is possibly TRBD1 (5 bases). This CDR3 contains 12 residues. The V gene lost 4 bases and the J gene lost 10 bases, with 14 bases spanning the gap. Germline V lookup: CDR1 SGDLS, CDR2 YYNGEE. The CDR3, as DNA: TGTGCCAGCAGCACAATACCGGGACTCTACACCTTC. This encodes CASSTIPGLYTF. Full variable domain (missing parts from reference TRBV9 and TRBJ1-2): DSGVTQTPKHLITATGQRVTLRCSPRSGDLSVYWYQQSLDQGLQFLIQYYNGEERAKGNILERFSAQQFPDLHSELNLSSLELGDSALYFCASSTIPGLYTFGSGTRLTVV.

This sequence joins TRBV6-2 or TRBV6-3 and TRBJ1-5; the match to TRBD1 covers 8 bases. This CDR3 spans 13 amino acids. Trimming took 3 bases from V and 8 from J; bases not matched to a gene: 3. Germline V gene sequence: CDR1 MNHEY, CDR2 SVGEGT. The CDR3 sequence: CASSYTGGEPQHF. In DNA form, the CDR3 reads TGTGCCAGCAGTTATACAGGGGGGGAGCCCCAGCATTTT.

This clone was seen only a few times. V is TRBV6-6 and J is TRBJ1-3, with 7 positions matching TRBD1. Trimming at V came to 0 bases and at J to 6 bases, leaving 2 bases not matched to a gene. The germline gives CDR1 MNHNY, CDR2 SVGAGI (reference sequence). This CDR3 region has 14 residues. The CDR3 sequence: CASSYSGQLNTIYF. CDR3 sequence (DNA): TGTGCCAGCAGTTACTCGGGACAGTTAAACACCATATATTTT.

The chain joins TRBV12-3 or TRBV12-4 to TRBJ2-1; TRBD1 matches at 7 bases. The CDR3 spans 13 residues. The V segment lost 4 bases and the J segment 9 bases; nucleotides outside the gene matches: 6. The DNA for the CDR3 is TGTGCCAGCAGTTCGCCGACAGGGCCTGAGCAGTTCTTC. This translates into CASSSPTGPEQFF.